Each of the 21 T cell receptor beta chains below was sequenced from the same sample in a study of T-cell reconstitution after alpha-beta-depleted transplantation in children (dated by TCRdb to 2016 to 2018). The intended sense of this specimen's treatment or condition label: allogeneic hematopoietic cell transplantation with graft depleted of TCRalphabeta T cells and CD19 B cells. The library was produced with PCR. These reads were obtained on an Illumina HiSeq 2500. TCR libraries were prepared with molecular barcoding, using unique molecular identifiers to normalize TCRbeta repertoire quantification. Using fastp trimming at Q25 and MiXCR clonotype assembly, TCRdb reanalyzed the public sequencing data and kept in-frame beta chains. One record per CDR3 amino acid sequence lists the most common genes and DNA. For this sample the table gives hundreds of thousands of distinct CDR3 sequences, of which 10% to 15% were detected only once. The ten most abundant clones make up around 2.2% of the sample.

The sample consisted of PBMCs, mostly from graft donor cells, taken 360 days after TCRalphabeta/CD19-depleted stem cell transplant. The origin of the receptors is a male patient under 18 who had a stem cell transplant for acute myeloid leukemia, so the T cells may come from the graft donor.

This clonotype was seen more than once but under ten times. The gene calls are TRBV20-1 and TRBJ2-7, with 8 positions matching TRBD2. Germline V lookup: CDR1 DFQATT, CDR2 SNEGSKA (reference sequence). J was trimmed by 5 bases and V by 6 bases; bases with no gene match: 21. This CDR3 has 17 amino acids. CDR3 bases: TGCAGTGCCATGCGGTGGGGGTTGCGGAGCGGGAGACACGAGCAGTACTTC. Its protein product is CSAMRWGLRSGRHEQYF.

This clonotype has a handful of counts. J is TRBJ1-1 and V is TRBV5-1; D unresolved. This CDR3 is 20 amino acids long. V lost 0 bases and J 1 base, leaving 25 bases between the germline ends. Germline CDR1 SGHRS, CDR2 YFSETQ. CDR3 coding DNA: TGCGCCAGCAGCTTGGGCCCTTTTTGGAGGGAGGCCATGTGGAACACTGAAGCTTTCTTT. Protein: CASSLGPFWREAMWNTEAFF.

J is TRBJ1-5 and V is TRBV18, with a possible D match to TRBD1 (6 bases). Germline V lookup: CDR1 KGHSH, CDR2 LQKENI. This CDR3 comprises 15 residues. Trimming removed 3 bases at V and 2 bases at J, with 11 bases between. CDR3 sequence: CASSPGEGGNQPQHF. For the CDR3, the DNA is TGTGCCAGCTCACCGGGGGAGGGGGGCAATCAGCCCCAGCATTTT. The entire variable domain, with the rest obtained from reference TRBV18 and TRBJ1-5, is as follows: NAGVMQNPRHLVRRRGQEARLRCSPMKGHSHVYWYRQLPEEGLKFMVYLQKENIIDESGMPKERFSAEFPKEGPSILRIQQVVRGDSAAYFCASSPGEGGNQPQHFGDGTRLSIL.

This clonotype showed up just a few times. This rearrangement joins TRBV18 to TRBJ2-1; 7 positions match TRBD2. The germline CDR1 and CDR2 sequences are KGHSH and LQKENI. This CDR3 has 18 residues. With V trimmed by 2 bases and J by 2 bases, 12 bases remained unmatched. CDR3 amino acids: CASSPDPSLREAYNEQFF. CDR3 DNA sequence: TGTGCCAGCTCACCAGATCCGTCTCTACGGGAGGCCTACAATGAGCAGTTCTTC.

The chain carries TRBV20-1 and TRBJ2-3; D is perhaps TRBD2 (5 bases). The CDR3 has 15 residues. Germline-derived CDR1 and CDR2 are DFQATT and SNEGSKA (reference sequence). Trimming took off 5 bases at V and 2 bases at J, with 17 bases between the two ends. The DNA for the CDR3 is TGCAGTGCTGCCCACCCTAGCCCTACCACAGATACGCAGTATTTT. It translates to CSAAHPSPTTDTQYF.

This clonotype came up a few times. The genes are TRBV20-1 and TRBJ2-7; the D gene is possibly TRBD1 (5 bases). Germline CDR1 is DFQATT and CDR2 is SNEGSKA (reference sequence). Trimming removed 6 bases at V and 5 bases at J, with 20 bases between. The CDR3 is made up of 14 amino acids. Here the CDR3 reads CSAPRTSPRDEQYF. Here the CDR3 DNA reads TGCAGTGCCCCCAGGACATCCCCTAGGGACGAGCAGTACTTC.

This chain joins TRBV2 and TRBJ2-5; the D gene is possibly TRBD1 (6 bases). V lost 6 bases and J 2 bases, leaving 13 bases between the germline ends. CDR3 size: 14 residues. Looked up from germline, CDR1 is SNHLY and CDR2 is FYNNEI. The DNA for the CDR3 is TGTGCCAGCAGGCAGGGGACACCACAAGAGACCCAGTACTTC. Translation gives CASRQGTPQETQYF.

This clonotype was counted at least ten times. The CDR3 DNA is TGTGCCAGCAGTTACAAGGGGACAGGGTTCAATGAGCAGTTCTTC. Amino acids: CASSYKGTGFNEQFF. V usage is TRBV6-2 or TRBV6-3 and J usage is TRBJ2-1, with 9 nucleotides matching TRBD1. In germline, CDR1 is MNHEY, CDR2 SVGEGT. The J segment lost 6 bases and the V segment lost 2 bases, leaving 5 bases of the junction unmatched. The CDR3 spans 15 residues.

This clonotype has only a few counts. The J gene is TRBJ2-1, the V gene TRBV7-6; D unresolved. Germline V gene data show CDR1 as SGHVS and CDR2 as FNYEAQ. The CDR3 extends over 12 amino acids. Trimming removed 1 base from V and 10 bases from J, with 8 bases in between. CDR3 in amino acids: CASSLVWPEQFF. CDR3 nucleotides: TGTGCCAGCAGCTTAGTCTGGCCAGAGCAGTTCTTC.

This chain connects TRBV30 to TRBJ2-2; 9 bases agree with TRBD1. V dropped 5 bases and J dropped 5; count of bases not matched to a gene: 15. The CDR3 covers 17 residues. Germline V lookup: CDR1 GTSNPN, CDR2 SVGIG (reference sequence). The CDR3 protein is CAWDLPGGTGRTGELFF. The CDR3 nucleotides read TGTGCCTGGGACCTCCCAGGGGGGACAGGGAGGACCGGGGAGCTGTTTTTT.

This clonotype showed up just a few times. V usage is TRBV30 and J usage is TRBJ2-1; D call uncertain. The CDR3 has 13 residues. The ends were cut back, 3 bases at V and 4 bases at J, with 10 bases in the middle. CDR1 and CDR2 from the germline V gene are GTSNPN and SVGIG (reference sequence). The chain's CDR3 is CAWSETFYNEQFF. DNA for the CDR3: TGTGCCTGGAGCGAGACTTTTTACAATGAGCAGTTCTTC.

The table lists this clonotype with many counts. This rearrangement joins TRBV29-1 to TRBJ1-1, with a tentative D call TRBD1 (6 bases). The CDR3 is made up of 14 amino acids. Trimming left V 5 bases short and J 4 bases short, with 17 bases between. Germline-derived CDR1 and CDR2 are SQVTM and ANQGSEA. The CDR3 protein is CSVLNEGTITEAFF. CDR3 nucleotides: TGCAGCGTTTTGAATGAAGGGACAATCACTGAAGCTTTCTTT.

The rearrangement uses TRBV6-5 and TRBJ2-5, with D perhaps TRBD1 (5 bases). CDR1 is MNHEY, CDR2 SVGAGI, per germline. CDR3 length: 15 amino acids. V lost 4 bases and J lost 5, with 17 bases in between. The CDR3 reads CASSSLRVRSETQYF. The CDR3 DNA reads TGTGCCAGCAGTTCTCTCAGGGTCCGTTCGGAGACCCAGTACTTC.

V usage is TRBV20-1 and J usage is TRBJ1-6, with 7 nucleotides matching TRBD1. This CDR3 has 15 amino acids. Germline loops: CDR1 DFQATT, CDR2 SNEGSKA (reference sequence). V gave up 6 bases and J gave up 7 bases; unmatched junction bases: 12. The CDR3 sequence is CSASGAGGGNSPLHF. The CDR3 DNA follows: TGCAGTGCCTCCGGGGCAGGGGGAGGGAATTCACCCCTCCACTTT.

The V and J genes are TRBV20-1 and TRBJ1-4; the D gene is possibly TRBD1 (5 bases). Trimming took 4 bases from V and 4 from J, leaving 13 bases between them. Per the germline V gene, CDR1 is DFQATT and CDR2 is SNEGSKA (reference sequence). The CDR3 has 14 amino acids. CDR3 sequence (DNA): TGCAGTGCTACCTCAACGGGACTTAATGAAAAACTGTTTTTT. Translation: CSATSTGLNEKLFF.

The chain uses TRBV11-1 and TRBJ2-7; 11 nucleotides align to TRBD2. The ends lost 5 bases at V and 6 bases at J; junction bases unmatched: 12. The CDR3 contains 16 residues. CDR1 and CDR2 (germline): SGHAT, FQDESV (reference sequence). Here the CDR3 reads CASSIGKLAGDREQYF. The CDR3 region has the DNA TGTGCCAGCAGCATTGGAAAACTAGCGGGAGACCGCGAGCAGTACTTC.

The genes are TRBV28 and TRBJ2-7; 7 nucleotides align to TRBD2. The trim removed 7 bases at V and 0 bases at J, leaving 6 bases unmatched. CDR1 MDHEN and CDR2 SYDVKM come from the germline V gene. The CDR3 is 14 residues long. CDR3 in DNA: TGTGCCAGCACGCGGGGAGGGACCTCCTACGAGCAGTACTTC. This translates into CASTRGGTSYEQYF.

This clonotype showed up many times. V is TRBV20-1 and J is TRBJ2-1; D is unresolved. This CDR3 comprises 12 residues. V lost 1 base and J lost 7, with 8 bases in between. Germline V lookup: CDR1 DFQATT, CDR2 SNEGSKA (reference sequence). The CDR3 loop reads CSARAPWNEQFF. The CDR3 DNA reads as TGCAGTGCTAGAGCCCCATGGAATGAGCAGTTCTTC.

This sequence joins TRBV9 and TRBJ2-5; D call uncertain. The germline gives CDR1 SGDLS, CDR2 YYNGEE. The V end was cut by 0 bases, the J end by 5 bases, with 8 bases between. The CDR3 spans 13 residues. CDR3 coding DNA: TGTGCCAGCAGCGTAGTAGATAGGGAGACCCAGTACTTC. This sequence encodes CASSVVDRETQYF.

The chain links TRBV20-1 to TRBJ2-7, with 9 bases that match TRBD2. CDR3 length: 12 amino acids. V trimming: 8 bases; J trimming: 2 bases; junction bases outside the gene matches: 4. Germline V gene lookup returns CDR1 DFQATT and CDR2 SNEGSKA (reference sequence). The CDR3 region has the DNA TGCAGTATAGCGGGAGTCGCCTACGAGCAGTACTTC. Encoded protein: CSIAGVAYEQYF.

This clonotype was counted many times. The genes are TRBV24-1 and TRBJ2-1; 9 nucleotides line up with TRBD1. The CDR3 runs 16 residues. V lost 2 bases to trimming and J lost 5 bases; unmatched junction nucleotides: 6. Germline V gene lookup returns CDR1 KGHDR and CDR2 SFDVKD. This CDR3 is CATSDSDRGIDNEQFF. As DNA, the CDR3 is TGTGCCACCAGTGATTCGGACAGGGGAATCGACAATGAGCAGTTCTTC.